This is a list of T cell receptor beta chains from one sample in a study of T cell repertoires in cytomegalovirus infection. The antigens these receptors bind are not known. TCRdb recomputed calls from the reads with MiXCR, one row per CDR3 protein. The sample carries around 900,000 distinct CDR3 sequences, 31% recorded once. The specimen was cultured CD8+ T cells from PBMCs, collected from culture after CMV antigen stimulation. Receptors were obtained from a human donor in good health (CMV status not recorded). Some clones in this sample may be carry-over from other donors' samples. Each CDR3 is given with its conserved first and last residue. Fields, in order: D gene, J gene, V gene, clone size, CDR3 protein, CDR3 DNA. A D gene is named only where the DNA matches it firmly. Clone size, where shown, is once, few, many, or a class for clones that have expanded.

>.|TRBJ1-1|TRBV19|few
CASSYRRRDALAGTEAFF
TGTGCCAGTAGTTATCGGCGGAGGGACGCTCTGGCGGGCACTGAAGCTTTCTTT
>.|TRBJ2-3|TRBV19|.
CASNPGTSTDTQYF
TGTGCCAGTAATCCCGGGACAAGCACAGATACGCAGTATTTT
>TRBD2|TRBJ2-1|TRBV4-3|few
CASSQLGLAGDEQFF
TGCGCCAGCAGCCAACTGGGACTAGCGGGGGATGAGCAGTTCTTC
>.|TRBJ2-2|TRBV3-1|few
CASSQEGLTGELFF
TGTGCCAGCAGCCAAGAAGGGCTAACCGGGGAGCTGTTTTTT
>TRBD1|TRBJ1-1|TRBV11-3|few
CASSLGPTGDTEAFF
TGTGCCAGCAGCTTAGGTCCGACAGGGGACACTGAAGCTTTCTTT
>TRBD2|TRBJ2-1|TRBV7-6|.
CASSLMAGGAYEQFF
TGTGCCAGCAGCTTAATGGCGGGGGGTGCCTATGAGCAGTTCTTC
>.|TRBJ2-3|TRBV7-3|many
CASSLTRRGADTQYF
TGTGCCAGCAGCTTAACGAGGAGGGGGGCAGATACGCAGTATTTT
>.|TRBJ2-3|TRBV27|few
CASSLIGADTQYF
TGTGCCAGCAGTTTAATTGGGGCAGATACGCAGTATTTT
>.|TRBJ1-2|TRBV25-1|few
CASSETVGSYGYTF
TGTGCCAGCAGTGAAACAGTGGGCAGTTATGGCTACACCTTC
>TRBD2|TRBJ2-3|TRBV7-9|.
CASSLGTSGITDTQYF
TGTGCCAGCAGCTTAGGGACTAGCGGAATCACAGATACGCAGTATTTT
>TRBD1|TRBJ2-2|TRBV14|.
CASSQGGTGRVGELFF
TGTGCCAGCAGCCAAGGAGGGACAGGTCGGGTCGGGGAGCTGTTTTTT
>.|TRBJ2-5|TRBV6-1|few
CASSEGSPGQETQYF
TGTGCCAGCAGTGAGGGATCACCGGGTCAAGAGACCCAGTACTTC
>TRBD1|TRBJ1-5|TRBV7-4|.
CASSWTGSGGPQHF
TGTGCCAGCAGCTGGACAGGGTCTGGGGGGCCCCAGCATTTT
>.|TRBJ2-7|TRBV20-1|.
CSAAHTLRQSYGQYF
TGCAGTGCTGCTCATACACTCCGACAGAGCTACGGGCAGTACTTC
>.|TRBJ1-3|TRBV18|.
CASSPTDRGGSGNTIYF
TGTGCCAGCTCACCTACCGATAGGGGCGGCTCTGGAAACACCATATATTTT
>TRBD1|TRBJ1-1|TRBV20-1|.
CSARPTGVTEAFF
TGCAGTGCTAGACCAACAGGGGTCACTGAAGCTTTCTTT
>.|TRBJ2-7|TRBV27|few
CASSLNGGYEQYF
TGTGCCAGCAGTCTAAATGGGGGTTACGAGCAGTACTTC
>.|TRBJ1-1|TRBV12-3/TRBV12-4|many
CASSLFSTEAFF
TGTGCCAGCAGTTTGTTCAGCACTGAAGCTTTCTTT
>TRBD1|TRBJ2-7|TRBV2|.
CASSRSRDRGTYEQYF
TGTGCCAGCAGCCGAAGCAGGGACAGGGGAACCTACGAGCAGTACTTC
>.|TRBJ1-2|TRBV27|.
CASSLSSLPVDGYTF
TGTGCCAGCAGTTTATCGAGCCTCCCGGTGGATGGCTACACCTTC
>TRBD2|TRBJ2-1|TRBV27|few
CASTLAGGGYNEQFF
TGTGCCAGCACCCTAGCGGGGGGCGGTTACAATGAGCAGTTCTTC
>TRBD1|TRBJ1-1|TRBV4-1|.
CASSQDGTGGNTEAFF
TGCGCCAGCAGCCAAGATGGGACAGGAGGGAACACTGAAGCTTTCTTT
>.|TRBJ1-2|TRBV29-1|.
CSVEEGRRGYTF
TGCAGCGTTGAAGAGGGGAGGAGAGGCTACACCTTC
>.|TRBJ2-7|TRBV27|.
CASGNSYEQYF
TGTGCCAGCGGGAATTCCTACGAGCAGTACTTC
>.|TRBJ2-5|TRBV7-6|many
CASSQNDWTELYQETQYF
TGTGCCAGCAGCCAGAACGATTGGACAGAACTGTACCAAGAGACCCAGTACTTC
>TRBD2|TRBJ2-5|TRBV9|.
CASSVPRWGGQETQYF
TGTGCCAGCAGCGTTCCACGCTGGGGGGGGCAAGAGACCCAGTACTTC
>TRBD1|TRBJ2-3|TRBV11-2|.
CASSLAGDRVQYF
TGTGCCAGCAGCTTAGCCGGGGACAGGGTGCAGTATTTT
>TRBD1|TRBJ2-6|TRBV6-6|.
CASSYPGQAHSVLTF
TGTGCCAGCAGTTATCCGGGACAGGCCCACTCCGTCCTGACTTTC